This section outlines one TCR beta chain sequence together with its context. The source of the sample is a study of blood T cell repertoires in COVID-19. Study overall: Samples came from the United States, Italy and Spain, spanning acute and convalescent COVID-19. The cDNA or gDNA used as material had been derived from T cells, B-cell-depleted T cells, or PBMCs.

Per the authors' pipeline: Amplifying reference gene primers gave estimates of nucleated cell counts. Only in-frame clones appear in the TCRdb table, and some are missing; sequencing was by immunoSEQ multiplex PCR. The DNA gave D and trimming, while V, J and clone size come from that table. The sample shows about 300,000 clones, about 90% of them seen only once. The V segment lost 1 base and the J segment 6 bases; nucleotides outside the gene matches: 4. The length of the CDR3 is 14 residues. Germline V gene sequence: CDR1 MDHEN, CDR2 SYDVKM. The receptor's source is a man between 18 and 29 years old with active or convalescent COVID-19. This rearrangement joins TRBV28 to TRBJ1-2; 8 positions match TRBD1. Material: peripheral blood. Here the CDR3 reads CASSLLAGGDGYTF. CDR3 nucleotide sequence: TGTGCCAGCAGTTTATTGGCAGGGGGCGATGGCTACACCTTC.